The 25 T cell receptor beta chains below come from one sample, sequenced in a study of T cell responses to AZD1222 COVID-19 vaccine. Sequencing used immunoSEQ multiplex PCR; TCRdb keeps in-frame clones, though not all of them. The sample has 90,000 to 110,000 clones, over 80% seen once. This specimen was peripheral blood, taken on day 0 of AZD1222 vaccination. These receptors originate from an adult in good health.

This rearrangement joins TRBV2 to TRBJ2-5; D is ambiguous. With 6 bases removed from V and 4 bases from J, the gap between germline ends came to 18 bases. The germline V gene has CDR1 SNHLY and CDR2 FYNNEI. CDR3 length: 15 residues. Written as DNA, the CDR3 is TGTGCCAGCAGCGCTAGGGAATCGGTAGGAGAGACCCAGTACTTC. Encoded protein: CASSARESVGETQYF. Looking up the rest from reference TRBV2 and TRBJ2-5 gives the full variable domain: EPEVTQTPSHQVTQMGQEVILRCVPISNHLYFYWYRQILGQKVEFLVSFYNNEISEKSEIFDDQFSVERPDGSNFTLKIRSTKLEDSAMYFCASSARESVGETQYFGPGTRLLVL.

The chain uses TRBV6-5 and TRBJ1-2; the match to TRBD1 covers 9 bases. The V gene end was trimmed by 11 bases and the J gene end by 8 bases; junction bases not matched to a gene: 12. CDR1 and CDR2 (germline): MNHEY, SVGAGI. The CDR3 consists of 13 residues. In nucleotides, the CDR3 is TGTGCCTGCTCGGGACAGGGCTTCGTGGGCTACACCTTC. It is translated as CACSGQGFVGYTF.

This clone was seen only a few times. The chain links TRBV5-8 to TRBJ2-7; the D is unclear. Germline V gene data show CDR1 as SGHTS and CDR2 as YDEGEE. The V and J ends lost 2 bases and 2 bases respectively, with 11 bases between them. CDR3 length: 14 residues. CDR3 residues: CASSLTLGTYEQYF. In DNA form, the CDR3 reads TGTGCCAGCAGCTTAACGCTGGGGACCTACGAGCAGTACTTC.

The chain joins TRBV30 to TRBJ1-3; 8 bases fit TRBD1. The germline gives CDR1 GTSNPN, CDR2 SVGIG (reference sequence). V dropped 3 bases and J dropped 5; count of bases not matched to a gene: 6. The CDR3 is 14 residues long. In DNA form, the CDR3 reads TGTGCCTGGAGACAGGGGGTCGATCGAAACACCATATATTTT. Its translation: CAWRQGVDRNTIYF.

This clone has just a few counts. The CDR3 reads CASSQGENTEAFF. CDR3 nucleotides: TGTGCCAGCTCCCAGGGGGAGAACACTGAAGCTTTCTTT. V usage is TRBV18 and J usage is TRBJ1-1, with 7 bases lining up with TRBD1. The CDR3 consists of 13 residues. V dropped 6 bases and J dropped 1; count of bases not matched to a gene: 2. Germline CDR1 KGHSH, CDR2 LQKENI.

The chain links TRBV3-1 (or the pseudogene TRBV3-2) to TRBJ2-5; 12 bases align to TRBD2. Germline-derived CDR1 and CDR2 are LGHDT and YNNKEL (reference sequence). With 1 base clipped from V and 2 bases from J, the junction kept 5 bases outside the gene matches. The CDR3 contains 17 residues. In DNA, the CDR3 is TGTGCCAGCAGCCAAGGCTCACTAGCGGGAGGACAAGAGACCCAGTACTTC. Translating it yields CASSQGSLAGGQETQYF.

J is TRBJ1-2 and V is TRBV7-9, with TRBD1 matching 7 bases. V trimming: 1 base; J trimming: 7 bases; junction bases outside the gene matches: 6. The V gene's germline CDR1 is SEHNR and CDR2 FQNEAQ (reference sequence). CDR3 length equals 14 residues. The CDR3 loop is CASSLVDREGGYTF. CDR3 nucleotides: TGTGCCAGCAGCTTAGTAGACAGGGAAGGTGGCTACACCTTC.

Here the CDR3 DNA reads TGCGCCAGCAGCCAGGGACAGTTCTCAGATACGCAGTATTTT. Protein: CASSQGQFSDTQYF. This rearrangement joins TRBV5-1 to TRBJ2-3, with 7 bases aligning to TRBD1. V dropped 4 bases and J dropped 4; count of bases not matched to a gene: 6. The CDR3 runs to 14 residues. CDR1 is SGHRS and CDR2 is YFSETQ in the germline V gene.

The chain employs TRBV7-2 and TRBJ1-4; TRBD1 agrees at 7 bases. The CDR3 runs 14 residues. Unmatched junction bases numbered 9, after V lost 6 bases and J lost 8 bases. Looked up from germline, CDR1 is SGHTA and CDR2 is FQGNSA. The CDR3 here is CASSRDRAGEKLFF. In nucleotides, the CDR3 is TGTGCCAGCAGTCGAGACAGGGCGGGAGAAAAACTGTTTTTT.

This clone was detected once. The DNA of the CDR3 is TGTGCCAGCAGTAAGGACAGGGGGTACGAGCAGTACTTC. It specifies CASSKDRGYEQYF. This chain links TRBV11-1 with TRBJ2-7, with TRBD1 matching over 10 bases. Germline CDR1 reads SGHAT; CDR2 reads FQDESV (reference sequence). The V segment lost 6 bases and the J segment 4 bases; nucleotides outside the gene matches: 3. This CDR3 comprises 13 residues.

The genes are TRBV3-1 (or the pseudogene TRBV3-2) and TRBJ2-7; the D gene is possibly TRBD2 (5 bases). Germline assignment: CDR1 LGHDT and CDR2 YNNKEL (reference sequence). V lost 2 bases to trimming and J lost 7 bases, with 12 bases between them. The CDR3 is 13 residues long. CDR3 protein: CASSQLAPSEQYF. CDR3 DNA: TGTGCCAGCAGCCAACTAGCTCCTTCAGAGCAGTACTTC.

V gene TRBV4-3 combines with J gene TRBJ1-3; D remains unclear. The ends were cut back, 0 bases at V and 2 bases at J, with 11 bases in the middle. The CDR3 has 16 amino acids. Germline V CDR1 and CDR2: LGHNA, YSLEER. The CDR3 bases are TGCGCCAGCAGCCAAGATTGGCAGATACCTGGAAACACCATATATTTT. Protein product: CASSQDWQIPGNTIYF.

This chain uses TRBV16 with TRBJ1-2; 9 bases are shared with TRBD1. CDR1 is KGHSY and CDR2 is FQNENV in the germline V gene. Trimming cost V 2 bases and J 2 bases; bases outside gene matches: 3. The CDR3 has 15 amino acids. CDR3 bases: TGTGCCAGCAGCCAACCGGGACAGGGCAACTATGGCTACACCTTC. This translates into CASSQPGQGNYGYTF. The full variable domain, with the rest looked up from reference TRBV16 and TRBJ1-2, is GEEVAQTPKHLVRGEGQKAKLYCAPIKGHSYVFWYQQVLKNEFKFLISFQNENVFDETGMPKERFSAKCLPNSPCSLEIQATKLEDSAVYFCASSQPGQGNYGYTFGSGTRLTVV.

V usage is TRBV4-1 and J usage is TRBJ1-2; D ambiguous. This CDR3 spans 12 amino acids. Germline V gene sequence: CDR1 MGHRA, CDR2 YSYEKL. V was trimmed by 0 bases and J by 5 bases, leaving 4 bases between them. The DNA for the CDR3 is TGCGCCAGCAGCCAAGAGGCGTATGGCTACACCTTC. This codes for CASSQEAYGYTF.

The V and J genes are TRBV18 and TRBJ1-6; no clear D. The CDR3 has 15 residues. The V gene's germline CDR1 is KGHSH and CDR2 LQKENI. V was shortened by 2 bases and J by 7 bases, with 12 bases between the two germline ends. DNA for the CDR3: TGTGCCAGCTCACCAGGCACAGCGACAAATTCACCCCTCCACTTT. It codes for CASSPGTATNSPLHF.

In regard to this clone: Other DNA variants within this sample encode the same CDR3. The chain carries TRBV30 and TRBJ2-3; D uncertain. Trimming removed 4 bases at V and 6 bases at J, with 8 bases between. CDR3 length: 11 amino acids. Germline CDR1 and CDR2: GTSNPN and SVGIG (reference sequence). The CDR3 reads CAWNRGDTQYF. Here the CDR3 DNA reads TGTGCCTGGAATCGCGGTGATACGCAGTATTTT.

The genes are TRBV10-3 and TRBJ2-5; possibly TRBD2 for D (7 bases). Trimming left V 10 bases short and J 1 base short, with 13 bases between. The CDR3 is 13 residues long. The germline CDR1 and CDR2 sequences are ENHRY and SYGVKD. The CDR3 loop is CATVGGPQETQYF. The DNA of the CDR3 is TGTGCCACGGTCGGGGGGCCCCAAGAGACCCAGTACTTC.

This clone was picked up one time. The J gene is TRBJ2-3, the V gene TRBV19, with D perhaps TRBD1 (5 bases). This CDR3 spans 13 amino acids. Germline assignment: CDR1 LNHDA and CDR2 SQIVND (reference sequence). Trimming removed 7 bases from V and 2 bases from J, with 10 bases in between. CDR3 nucleotides: TGTGCCAGTAATCGACAGCCCACAGATACGCAGTATTTT. Protein sequence: CASNRQPTDTQYF.

This clone has just a few counts. The chain links TRBV3-1 (or the pseudogene TRBV3-2) to TRBJ1-1; tentatively, D is TRBD1 (5 bases). The CDR3 contains 15 residues. Germline V gene sequence: CDR1 LGHDT, CDR2 YNNKEL (reference sequence). Trimming pared 4 bases from V and 1 base from J, leaving 13 bases between. The CDR3 reads CASSPGNRRNTEAFF. The CDR3 bases are TGTGCCAGCAGCCCCGGGAACAGGAGGAACACTGAAGCTTTCTTT.

The rearrangement links TRBV5-1 to TRBJ2-1; D remains ambiguous. Germline V gene lookup returns CDR1 SGHRS and CDR2 YFSETQ. The CDR3 runs to 11 residues. Trimming stripped 2 bases from V and 8 bases from J, with 5 bases between. The CDR3 DNA follows: TGCGCCAGCAGCTTCGACTATGAGCAGTTCTTC. This sequence encodes CASSFDYEQFF.

The chain joins TRBV2 to TRBJ2-3; 8 bases line up with TRBD1. After removal of 5 bases from V and 6 bases from J, the junction contained 7 bases not matched to a gene. The germline V gene encodes CDR1 SNHLY and CDR2 FYNNEI. There are 14 residues in the CDR3. The CDR3 here is CASSSQGARDTQYF. CDR3 nucleotides: TGTGCCAGCAGTTCCCAGGGGGCTAGGGATACGCAGTATTTT.

This clone was observed a single time. This rearrangement joins TRBV2 to TRBJ2-3; no definite D call. V lost 7 bases, J lost 2 bases, and 7 bases lay in between. Germline CDR1 is SNHLY and CDR2 is FYNNEI. The CDR3 is made up of 12 amino acids. CDR3: CASTLNTDTQYF. CDR3 sequence (DNA): TGTGCCAGCACCCTCAACACAGATACGCAGTATTTT.

The genes are TRBV5-8 and TRBJ2-1; tentatively, D is TRBD1 (6 bases). There are 14 residues in the CDR3. Trimming shortened V by 1 base and J by 5 bases, and 10 bases separated the two germline ends. Germline V lookup: CDR1 SGHTS, CDR2 YDEGEE. CDR3 in DNA: TGTGCCAGCAGCTTGTGGGACAACCACAATGAGCAGTTCTTC. Its translation is CASSLWDNHNEQFF.

The chain carries TRBV19 and TRBJ1-2; possible D gene TRBD1, 5 bases. V gave up 4 bases and J gave up 0 bases, with 6 bases separating them. From germline, CDR1 is LNHDA and CDR2 SQIVND (reference sequence). The CDR3 has 13 residues. Here the CDR3 reads CASSRQSNYGYTF. The CDR3 bases are TGTGCCAGTAGTAGACAGTCTAACTATGGCTACACCTTC.

The chain joins TRBV6-1 to TRBJ1-2; D unclear. With 2 bases removed from V and 3 bases from J, the gap between germline ends came to 16 bases. The CDR3 has 16 residues. Looked up from germline, CDR1 is MNHNS and CDR2 is SASEGT. For the CDR3, the DNA is TGTGCCAGCAGTGAAACAGCCGGTTTAGGGCACTATGGCTACACCTTC. This translates into CASSETAGLGHYGYTF.